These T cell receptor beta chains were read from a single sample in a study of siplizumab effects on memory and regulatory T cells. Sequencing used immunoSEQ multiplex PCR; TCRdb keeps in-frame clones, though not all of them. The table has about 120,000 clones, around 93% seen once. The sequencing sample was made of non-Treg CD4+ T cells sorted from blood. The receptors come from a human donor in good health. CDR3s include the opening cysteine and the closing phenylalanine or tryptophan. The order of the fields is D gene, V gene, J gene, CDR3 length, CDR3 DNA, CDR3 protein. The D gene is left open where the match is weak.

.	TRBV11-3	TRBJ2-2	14	TGTGCCAGCAGCTTACAGGAGAACACCGGGGAGCTGTTTTTT	CASSLQENTGELFF
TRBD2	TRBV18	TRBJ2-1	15	TGTGCCAGCTCACCTCTTAGCGGGGATTACAATGAGCAGTTCTTC	CASSPLSGDYNEQFF
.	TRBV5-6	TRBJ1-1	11	TGTGCCAGCAGCTTAGAGGAAGAAGCTTTCTTT	CASSLEEEAFF
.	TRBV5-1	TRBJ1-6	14	TGCGCCAGCAGCTTGGTAGGGGGGAATTCACCCCTCCACTTT	CASSLVGGNSPLHF
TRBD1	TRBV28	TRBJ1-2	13	TGTGCCAGCACGAGGGGGCGAAGGTATGGCTACACCTTC	CASTRGRRYGYTF
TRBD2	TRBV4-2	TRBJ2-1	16	TGTGCCAGCAGCCAAGAATGGAGCGGGGGGGCCAATGAGCAGTTCTTC	CASSQEWSGGANEQFF
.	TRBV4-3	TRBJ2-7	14	TGCGCCAGCAGCCAAGTCAGGGGATCCCACGAGCAGTACTTC	CASSQVRGSHEQYF
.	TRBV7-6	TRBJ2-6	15	TGTGCCAGCAGTCAAACAGACTCTGGGGCCAACGTCCTGACTTTC	CASSQTDSGANVLTF
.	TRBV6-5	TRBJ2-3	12	TGTGCCAGCAGCAACTCCGCAGATACGCAGTATTTT	CASSNSADTQYF
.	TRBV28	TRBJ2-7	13	TGTGCCATCGAGGCCAATGGGCGTTACGAGCAGTACTTC	CAIEANGRYEQYF
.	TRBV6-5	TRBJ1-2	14	TGTGCCAGCAGTGGATACACAGGGTACTATGGCTACACCTTC	CASSGYTGYYGYTF
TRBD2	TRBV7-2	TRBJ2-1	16	TGTGCCAGCAGCCCCATAGCGGGGGGGAACTACAATGAGCAGTTCTTC	CASSPIAGGNYNEQFF
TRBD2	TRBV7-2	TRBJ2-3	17	TGTGCCAGCAGCTTATTAGCGGGGTCTACTAGCACAGATACGCAGTATTTT	CASSLLAGSTSTDTQYF
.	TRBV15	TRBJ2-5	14	TGTGCCACCAGCAGAGCCGGGGGCCAAGAGACCCAGTACTTC	CATSRAGGQETQYF
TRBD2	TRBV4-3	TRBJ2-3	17	TGCGCCAGCAGCCAAGGGCCAGCGGGGGGGCCGAGAGATACGCAGTATTTT	CASSQGPAGGPRDTQYF
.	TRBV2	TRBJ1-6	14	TGTGCCAGCAGGACGGGACGGTCCAATTCACCCCTCCACTTT	CASRTGRSNSPLHF
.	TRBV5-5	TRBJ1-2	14	TGTGCCAGCAGCTTGGCCCAAAAGGAGGGTGGCTACACCTTC	CASSLAQKEGGYTF
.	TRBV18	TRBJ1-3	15	TGTGCCAGCTCACCCGTGGCGGGGTCTGGAAACACCATATATTTT	CASSPVAGSGNTIYF
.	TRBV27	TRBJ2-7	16	TGTGCCAGCAGTTCCCCTAGGCTAGGTGATCGTTACGAGCAGTACTTC	CASSSPRLGDRYEQYF
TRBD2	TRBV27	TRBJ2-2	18	TGTGCCAGCAGTTTATTTCCGGGGGGGCTAGCGAACACCGGGGAGCTGTTTTTT	CASSLFPGGLANTGELFF
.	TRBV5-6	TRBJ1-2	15	TGTGCCAGCAGCTTGGCGGACAGAAATAACTATGGCTACACCTTC	CASSLADRNNYGYTF
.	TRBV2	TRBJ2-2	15	TGTGCCAGCGGACCGTGGACGGGGAACACCGGGGAGCTGTTTTTT	CASGPWTGNTGELFF
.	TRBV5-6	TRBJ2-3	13	TGTGCCAGCAGCCCCGCCGGTGTAGATACGCAGTATTTT	CASSPAGVDTQYF
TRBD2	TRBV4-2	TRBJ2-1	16	TGTGCCAGCAGCCGTAGCCTAGCGGGGGGGTTGGATGAGCAGTTCTTC	CASSRSLAGGLDEQFF
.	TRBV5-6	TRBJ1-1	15	TGTGCCAGCAGCTTGGATAGCAGGGGCCCCTTCGGAGCTTTCTTT	CASSLDSRGPFGAFF
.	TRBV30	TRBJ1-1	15	TGTGCCTGGAGTGAGGGCCCGGGCGGGAACACTGAAGCTTTCTTT	CAWSEGPGGNTEAFF
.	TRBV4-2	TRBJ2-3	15	TGTGCCAGCAGCCAAGAACCCGGGGTCACAGATACGCAGTATTTT	CASSQEPGVTDTQYF
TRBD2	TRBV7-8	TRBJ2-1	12	TGTGCCAGCAAGACTAGCGGGGGGGCTCTGTTCTTC	CASKTSGGALFF
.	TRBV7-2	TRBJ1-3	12	TGTGCCAGCAGCTTAACTGGAAACACCATATATTTT	CASSLTGNTIYF
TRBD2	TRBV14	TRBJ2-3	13	TGTGCCAGCTCTTTGCGGGGGTCAGATACGCAGTATTTT	CASSLRGSDTQYF
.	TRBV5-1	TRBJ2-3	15	TGCGCCAGCAGCTTTTTGACTCCCTACACAGATACGCAGTATTTT	CASSFLTPYTDTQYF
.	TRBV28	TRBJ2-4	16	TGTGCCAGCAGGCCACCCTTTATAGGGGGGTCCAACATTCAGTACTTC	CASRPPFIGGSNIQYF
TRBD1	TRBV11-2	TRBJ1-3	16	TGTGCCAGCAGCATACCACAGGGGCCACCTGGAAACACCATATATTTT	CASSIPQGPPGNTIYF
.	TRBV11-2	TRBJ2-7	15	TGTGCCAGCAGCTTAGGTCGTGGGTCGACCTACGAGCAGTACTTC	CASSLGRGSTYEQYF
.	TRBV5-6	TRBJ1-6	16	TGTGCCAGCAGCTTGGCATCTGGCGTCTATAATTCACCCCTCCACTTT	CASSLASGVYNSPLHF
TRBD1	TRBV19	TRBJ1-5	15	TGTGCCAGTAGTACCAAGGGGACAGCAAATCAGCCCCAGCATTTT	CASSTKGTANQPQHF
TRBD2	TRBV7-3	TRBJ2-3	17	TGTGCCAGCAGCTCCACCCCAGCGGGGGCTAGCACAGATACGCAGTATTTT	CASSSTPAGASTDTQYF
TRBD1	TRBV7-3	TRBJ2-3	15	TGTGCCAGCAGCTTATACGGGACAGGGGGAGGTACGCAGTATTTT	CASSLYGTGGGTQYF
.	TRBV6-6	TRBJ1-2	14	TGTGCCAGCAGTCCGGTTGGACAAGACTATGGCTACACCTTC	CASSPVGQDYGYTF